This record looks at one TCR beta chain sequence and its context. What it recognizes is unknown. This CDR3 has 15 amino acids. V was cut by 5 bases and J by 3 bases, with 14 bases left in between. Germline CDR1 and CDR2: SGHAT and FQNNGV. This entry belongs to a study of CD8 T cells in ankylosing spondylitis. Overall study results and limits: For ankylosing spondylitis blood, a TCR beta motif of several highly homologous variants appeared characteristic.

TCRdb re-called the 5' RACE reads through MiXCR, storing one row per CDR3 protein. The data hold 200,000 to 250,000 distinct CDR3 sequences, with about 17% observed a single time. The sample was blood, either unsorted or a sorted T cell fraction (not recorded which). V gene TRBV11-2 combines with J gene TRBJ1-5; no definite D call. The clonotype originates from a male donor with ankylosing spondylitis. The CDR3 DNA reads as TGTGCCAGCAGCCACCACCAGGACCCCAATCAGCCCCAGCATTTT. It specifies CASSHHQDPNQPQHF.